This T cell receptor (beta chain) was sequenced for a study of cytomegalovirus exposure and HLA in healthy donors. Study-level background: The same platform as the 650 to 700 first-cohort repertoires was used for the roughly 130 validation repertoires, a later analysis reported.

V shed 8 bases and J 7 bases; nucleotides not matched to a gene: 11. This CDR3 has 15 amino acids. Germline V gene lookup returns CDR1 SQVTM and CDR2 ANQGSEA. Study observations and caveats: The study flagged around 150 TCR beta chains as cytomegalovirus-associated. Most TCR sequences were uncommon, yet certain public TCRs appeared in many donors.

On this clone itself: Its antigen is as yet unknown.

Sequenced by immunoSEQ multiplex PCR; TCRdb stores in-frame clones only, minus some. The data contain 280,000 or so clones, 85% to 90% of them seen just once; the ten biggest clones take up over 0.85%. The 120-subject validation cohort, separate from the approximately 670-subject first cohort, included the donors. J is TRBJ2-3 and V is TRBV29-1; 14 positions match TRBD2. What was sequenced was PBMCs. The origin of this receptor is a woman under 30 in good health and CMV-seronegative. CDR3 coding DNA: TGCAGCTCCATAGGGCGGACTAGCGGGAGGAATACGCAGTATTTT. Residues: CSSIGRTSGRNTQYF.